A selection of T cell receptor beta chains follows, all from one sample in a study of blood T cells in healthy people across ages. MiXCR was run by TCRdb on the 5' RACE reads, yielding one entry per CDR3 protein. The table has 1.5 million or so distinct CDR3 sequences, around two fifths seen once. Material: blood. Receptors originate from a young woman in good health. The CDR3 runs from the conserved cysteine through the conserved F or W. A D gene is named only where the DNA matches it firmly. Clone size appears in some rows only: once, few, many, or a class for an expanded clone.

J,size,D,V,length,DNA,CDR3
TRBJ2-1,.,TRBD2,TRBV12-3/TRBV12-4,18,TGTGCCAGCAGGGACACCGGGACTAGCGGGACTTCCTACAATGAGCAGTTCTTC,CASRDTGTSGTSYNEQFF
TRBJ2-7,.,.,TRBV6-2/TRBV6-3,14,TGTGCCAGCAGTTACTTGGCGGGATTCTACGAGCAGTACTTC,CASSYLAGFYEQYF
TRBJ2-7,.,TRBD2,TRBV5-1,17,TGCGCCAGCAGCACGGCTTCGGGACTAGCGGGGGGCTACGAGCAGTACTTC,CASSTASGLAGGYEQYF
TRBJ2-1,.,.,TRBV5-5,15,TGTGCCAACAGCTTGGGCGGGGACTCCTACAATGAGCAGTTCTTC,CANSLGGDSYNEQFF
TRBJ2-5,.,.,TRBV29-1,10,TGCAGCGTTGCCCCGGATGAGCAGTACTTC,CSVAPDEQYF
TRBJ1-6,.,TRBD1,TRBV6-6,18,TGTGCCAGCAGTTCGGGACAGGATTTTTTAGCGCGGAATTCACCCCTCCACTTT,CASSSGQDFLARNSPLHF
TRBJ1-4,.,.,TRBV20-1,14,TGCAGTGCCTGGCCCGGGGGCCAGGGGGAAAAACTGTTTTTT,CSAWPGGQGEKLFF
TRBJ1-1,few,.,TRBV3-1,14,TGTGCCAGCAGCCCTATCGGGGGGAACACTGAAGCTTTCTTT,CASSPIGGNTEAFF
TRBJ2-7,once,TRBD2,TRBV7-9,17,TGTGCCAGCAGCTCATTTCAAGCGGGGGGGTCCTCCTACGAGCAGTACTTC,CASSSFQAGGSSYEQYF
TRBJ2-7,few,TRBD2,TRBV6-5,16,TGTGCCAGCAGTCCCATAGCGGGAAGCACCTCCTACGAGCAGTACTTC,CASSPIAGSTSYEQYF
TRBJ1-4,few,.,TRBV29-1,13,TGCAGCGTGCTCAAAGGGACTAGTGAAAAACTGTTTTTT,CSVLKGTSEKLFF
TRBJ1-2,few,.,TRBV3-1,15,TGTGCCAGCAGCCCTACAGGGACTGTAAGCTATGGCTACACCTTC,CASSPTGTVSYGYTF
TRBJ1-2,once,.,TRBV29-1,17,TGCAGCGTTGGTATCCCCCGGGGTACCCTGCTCGATTATGGCTACACCTTC,CSVGIPRGTLLDYGYTF
TRBJ1-2,.,.,TRBV18,14,TGTGCCAGCTCACCAGGGCCAACTAACTATGGCTACACCTTC,CASSPGPTNYGYTF
TRBJ2-3,.,TRBD2,TRBV10-3,15,TGTGCCATCAGTGAAATGCTAGCGGACGGAGATACGCAGTATTTT,CAISEMLADGDTQYF
TRBJ2-3,few,.,TRBV20-1,14,TGCAGTGCTCTAGAACTAGAAGCAGGGCCTACGCAGTATTTT,CSALELEAGPTQYF
TRBJ1-2,.,TRBD1,TRBV5-1,15,TGCGCCAGCAGCTGGGGACAGGGGAAAAACTATGGCTACACCTTC,CASSWGQGKNYGYTF
TRBJ2-3,.,.,TRBV15,15,TGTGCCACCAGCGGAGCGGGTGGCGGCACAGATACGCAGTATTTT,CATSGAGGGTDTQYF